Below, one T cell receptor beta chain is given with its context. The sample originates from a study of blood T cell repertoires in COVID-19. At the level of the study: Collection of acute and convalescent COVID-19 samples took place in the United States, Italy and Spain. Sample material is recorded as cDNA or gDNA derived from T cells, B-cell-depleted T cells, or PBMCs.

Per the original data handling: Scientists estimated how many nucleated cells there were by amplifying reference gene primers. The data were produced by immunoSEQ multiplex PCR, yet TCRdb's version contains in-frame clones alone and is incomplete. The D gene and trimming were derived from the DNA, and the V and J assignments and clone size from that table. This table has 140,000 to 150,000 clones, more than 75% appearing once. Trimming removed 4 bases from V and 2 bases from J; junction bases left unmatched: 5. The CDR3 is 15 amino acids. Germline assignment: CDR1 SGHRS and CDR2 YFSETQ. Sequenced: peripheral blood. The chain uses TRBV5-1 and TRBJ2-1; TRBD1 aligns across 8 bases. The receptor was derived from a human donor with acute or convalescent COVID-19. The donor label of this sample is uncertain. The CDR3 sequence: CASSIGTGPYNEQFF. The CDR3 DNA reads as TGCGCCAGCAGCATTGGGACAGGACCCTACAATGAGCAGTTCTTC.